One and the same sample provided the 10 T cell receptor beta chains below, sequenced in a study of a mutant IDH1 vaccine in newly diagnosed glioma (dated by TCRdb to the early 2020s). These receptors' antigens are unknown. The library was generated by the immunoSEQ multiplex PCR assay. TCRdb holds this immuneACCESS table with in-frame rearrangements only. Some clones are missing; in checked studies, unresolved V genes explain under half, and the rest has no known cause. The table for this sample lists 25,000 to 40,000 clones; roughly 89% of them were counted only once. Over 2% of the sample is in the top ten clones. The sample's time point label, in plain terms: week 47, end of study. A 20-mer mutant IDH1 peptide at 300 micrograms in Montanide made up each vaccine dose, which was injected subcutaneously together with topical imiquimod. This sample comprised PBMCs, obtained from a glioma patient whose treatment included an IDH1 peptide vaccine. The receptors were sampled from a man aged 40-49 years with glioma.

This chain connects TRBV6-1 to TRBJ1-2; no clear D gene. CDR1 and CDR2 from the germline V gene are MNHNS and SASEGT. V shed 4 bases and J shed 3 bases, with 15 bases lying between them. The CDR3 has 15 amino acids. CDR3 coding DNA: TGTGCCAGCAGTGCATCACGACCTCGATACTATGGCTACACCTTC. The encoded protein is CASSASRPRYYGYTF.

V is TRBV11-1 and J is TRBJ1-1; no reliable D call. Germline CDR1 reads SGHAT; CDR2 reads FQDESV (reference sequence). Trimming cost V 5 bases and J 5 bases, with 15 bases left between them. The CDR3 has 14 amino acids. This chain's CDR3 is CASSRDLVATEAFF. The CDR3 DNA follows: TGTGCCAGCAGCCGAGACCTCGTAGCGACTGAAGCTTTCTTT.

The V and J genes are TRBV27 and TRBJ1-5, with D hard to call. This CDR3 has 16 amino acids. V lost 5 bases and J lost 6, with 20 bases in between. Germline CDR1 and CDR2: MNHEY and SMNVEV (reference sequence). The CDR3 region is CASSPELPDLGQPQHF. The CDR3 region has the DNA TGTGCCAGCAGTCCTGAATTGCCAGATTTAGGTCAGCCCCAGCATTTT.

This clone was detected only once. The V gene is TRBV5-1, the J gene TRBJ2-7; D might be TRBD1 (6 bases). The CDR3 sequence is 14 residues long. CDR1 is SGHRS, CDR2 YFSETQ, per germline. V was cut by 4 bases and J by 1 base, with 12 bases left in between. The CDR3 loop reads CASSPSTGSYEQYV. CDR3 sequence (DNA): TGCGCCAGCAGCCCGAGTACAGGGTCCTACGAGCAGTACGTC.

V usage is TRBV11-3 and J usage is TRBJ2-1; TRBD1 agrees at 7 bases. Per germline, CDR1 SGHNT and CDR2 YENEEA. The CDR3 contains 13 residues. Trimming at V came to 3 bases and at J to 7 bases, leaving 3 bases not matched to a gene. This CDR3 is CASSFNRGNEQFF. The DNA for the CDR3 is TGTGCCAGCAGCTTCAACAGGGGAAATGAGCAGTTCTTC. Complete variable domain (other parts from reference TRBV11-3 and TRBJ2-1): EAGVVQSPRYKIIEKKQPVAFWCNPISGHNTLYWYLQNLGQGPELLIRYENEEAVDDSQLPKDRFSAERLKGVDSTLKIQPAELGDSAVYLCASSFNRGNEQFFGPGTRLTVL.

The gene calls are TRBV29-1 and TRBJ1-2; 7 bases align to TRBD1. Germline V gene sequence: CDR1 SQVTM, CDR2 ANQGSEA. Trimming took 7 bases from V and 0 from J; bases not matched to a gene: 20. The CDR3 runs to 18 residues. The CDR3 spells CSAWRAGGHPRSNYGYTF. As DNA, the CDR3 is TGCAGCGCCTGGAGGGCAGGGGGACATCCTAGATCTAACTATGGCTACACCTTC.

The V and J genes are TRBV7-8 and TRBJ2-2; D ambiguous. The germline V gene has CDR1 SGHVS and CDR2 FQNEAQ. The V end was cut by 3 bases, the J end by 1 base, with 6 bases between. This CDR3 spans 14 amino acids. The DNA of the CDR3 is TGTGCCAGCAGCTTGCCGTGGAACACCGGGGAGCTGTTTTTT. Its protein is CASSLPWNTGELFF. Looking up the rest from reference TRBV7-8 and TRBJ2-2 gives the full variable domain: GAGVSQSPRYKVAKRGQDVALRCDPISGHVSLFWYQQALGQGPEFLTYFQNEAQLDKSGLPSDRFFAERPEGSVSTLKIQRTQQEDSAVYLCASSLPWNTGELFFGEGSRLTVL.

The chain is built from TRBV19 and TRBJ2-2; D is perhaps TRBD1 (6 bases). The CDR3 consists of 15 residues. CDR1 is LNHDA and CDR2 is SQIVND in the germline V gene (reference sequence). Between the trimmed V and J ends, which lost 8 bases and 3 bases, there was a span of 16 bases. The CDR3 DNA sequence: TGTGCCAGTGTCGGCTACAGGGTTGACACCGGGGAGCTGTTTTTT. It yields the protein CASVGYRVDTGELFF.

The V and J genes are TRBV6-1 and TRBJ1-4; 7 bases are shared with TRBD1. This CDR3 is 14 amino acids long. The V segment lost 3 bases and the J segment 7 bases; nucleotides outside the gene matches: 5. Germline V gene data show CDR1 as MNHNS and CDR2 as SASEGT. The CDR3 here is CASSEAGGTEKLFF. The CDR3 DNA follows: TGTGCCAGCAGTGAGGCAGGGGGGACTGAAAAACTGTTTTTT.

The chain carries TRBV6-1 and TRBJ1-1, with 11 bases that match TRBD1. CDR3 length: 14 amino acids. Per the germline V gene, CDR1 is MNHNS and CDR2 is SASEGT. V was pared by 8 bases and J by 4 bases, with 6 bases of the junction left unmatched. CDR3 amino acids: CASGTGGSSTEAFF. In DNA, the CDR3 is TGTGCCAGCGGGACAGGGGGATCGAGCACTGAAGCTTTCTTT.